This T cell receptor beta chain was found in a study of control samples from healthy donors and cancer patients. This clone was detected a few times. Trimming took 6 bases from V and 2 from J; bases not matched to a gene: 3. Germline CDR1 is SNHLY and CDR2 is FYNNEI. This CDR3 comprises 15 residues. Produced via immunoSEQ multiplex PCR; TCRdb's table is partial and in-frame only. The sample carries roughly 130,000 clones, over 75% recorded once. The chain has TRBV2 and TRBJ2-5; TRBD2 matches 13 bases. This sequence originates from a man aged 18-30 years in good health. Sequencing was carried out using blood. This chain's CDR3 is CASRRTSGGQETQYF. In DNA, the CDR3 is TGTGCCAGCAGGCGGACTAGCGGGGGACAAGAGACCCAGTACTTC. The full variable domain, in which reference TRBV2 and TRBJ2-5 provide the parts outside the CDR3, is EPEVTQTPSHQVTQMGQEVILRCVPISNHLYFYWYRQILGQKVEFLVSFYNNEISEKSEIFDDQFSVERPDGSNFTLKIRSTKLEDSAMYFCASRRTSGGQETQYFGPGTRLLVL.